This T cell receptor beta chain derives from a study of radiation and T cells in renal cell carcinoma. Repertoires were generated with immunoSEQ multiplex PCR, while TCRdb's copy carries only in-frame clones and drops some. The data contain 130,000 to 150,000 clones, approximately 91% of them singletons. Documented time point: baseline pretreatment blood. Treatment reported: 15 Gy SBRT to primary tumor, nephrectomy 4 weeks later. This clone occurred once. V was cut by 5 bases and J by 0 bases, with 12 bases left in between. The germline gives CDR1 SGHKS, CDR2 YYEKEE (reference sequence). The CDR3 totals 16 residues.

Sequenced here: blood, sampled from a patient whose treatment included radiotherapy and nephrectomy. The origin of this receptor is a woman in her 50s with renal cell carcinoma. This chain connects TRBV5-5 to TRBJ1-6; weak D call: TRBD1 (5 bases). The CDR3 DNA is TGTGCCAGCAGGGCAGAGCAGGGCTCCTATAATTCACCCCTCCACTTT. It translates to CASRAEQGSYNSPLHF. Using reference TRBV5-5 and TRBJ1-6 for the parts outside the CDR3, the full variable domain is DAGVTQSPTHLIKTRGQQVTLRCSPISGHKSVSWYQQVLGQGPQFIFQYYEKEERGRGNFPDRFSARQFPNYSSELNVNALLLGDSALYLCASRAEQGSYNSPLHFGNGTRLTVT.